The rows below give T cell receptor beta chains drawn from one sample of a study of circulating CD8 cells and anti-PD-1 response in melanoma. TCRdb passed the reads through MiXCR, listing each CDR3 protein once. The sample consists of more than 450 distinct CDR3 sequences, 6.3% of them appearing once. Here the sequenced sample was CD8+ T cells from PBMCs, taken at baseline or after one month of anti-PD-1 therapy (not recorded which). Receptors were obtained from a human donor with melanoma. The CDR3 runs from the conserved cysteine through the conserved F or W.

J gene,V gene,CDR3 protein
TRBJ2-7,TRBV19,CASDPVSQAGEQYF
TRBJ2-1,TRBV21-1,CASRGDEDENEQFF
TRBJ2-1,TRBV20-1,CSASQLAGDYNEQFF
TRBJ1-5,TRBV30,CAWSAGDNQPQHF
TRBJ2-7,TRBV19,CASSVTSGGFNEQYF
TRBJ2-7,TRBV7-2,CASSLVGPGARGPPYEQYF
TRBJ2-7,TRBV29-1,CSVEDSGDEQYF
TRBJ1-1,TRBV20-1,CSARALDRQNTEAFF
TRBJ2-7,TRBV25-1,CASSAISYEQYF
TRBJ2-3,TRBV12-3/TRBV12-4,CASSLWTPTDTQYF
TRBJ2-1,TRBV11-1,CASRLRTSGGNEQFF
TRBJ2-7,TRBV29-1,CSGGGVSEQYF
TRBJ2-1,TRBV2,CASREYGTGYNEQFF
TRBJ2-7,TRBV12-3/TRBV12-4,CASRTAGYEQYF